The entry that follows covers one TCR beta chain sequence. Its antigen is unknown. The sample belongs to a study of T cell repertoires in cytomegalovirus infection. About the study: Indications came from public TCR beta signatures; they pointed to CMV infection and to a matching HLA type.

From the reads, TCRdb called clonotypes with MiXCR, one entry per CDR3 protein. The sample carries roughly 230,000 distinct CDR3 sequences, around 6.4% recorded once. Study-level findings and limits: CMV-specific TCR beta clonotypes restricted by HLA-C dominated the ex vivo response. Frequencies of public TCR beta families were cumulated, and this identified carriers of CMV plus the relevant HLA.

Trimming took 5 bases from V and 1 from J; bases not matched to a gene: 6. Looked up from germline, CDR1 is SNHLY and CDR2 is FYNNEI. CDR3 size: 17 residues. The TCR originated in a human donor in good health (CMV status not recorded). Some clones in this sample may be carry-over from other donors' samples. This chain links TRBV2 with TRBJ2-3, with 13 nucleotides matching TRBD2. The sequencing sample was made of PBMCs. CDR3 sequence: CASSLSGLAGGTDTQYF. Written as DNA, the CDR3 is TGTGCCAGCAGTCTATCCGGACTAGCGGGGGGCACAGATACGCAGTATTTT.